This T cell receptor (beta chain) is from a study of early T cells in non-severe SARS-CoV-2 infection. Trimming at V came to 3 bases and at J to 3 bases, leaving 12 bases not matched to a gene. The CDR3 extends over 16 amino acids. Germline V gene data show CDR1 as DFQATT and CDR2 as SNEGSKA (reference sequence). At least ten counts were recorded for this clonotype. Its antigen is as yet unknown. TCRdb called the 5' RACE reads again in MiXCR, with one record for every CDR3 protein. In the table there are roughly 27,000 distinct CDR3 sequences, about 10% of which are singletons. General study points: VDJdb-based annotation leaned toward anti-spike CD8 responses and missed private and CD4 specificities.

The TCR was taken from an adult who was a healthcare worker with PCR-confirmed SARS-CoV-2 infection or an uninfected control (not recorded which). The chain links TRBV20-1 to TRBJ2-3, with 7 nucleotides matching TRBD1. Sequenced input: whole blood. This chain's CDR3 is CSARVKTGVATDTQYF. CDR3 bases: TGCAGTGCTAGGGTGAAAACAGGGGTTGCAACAGATACGCAGTATTTT.